Below are 23 T cell receptor beta chains sequenced from a single sample in a study of blood T cell repertoires in COVID-19. Sequenced by immunoSEQ multiplex PCR; TCRdb stores in-frame clones only, minus some. The repertoire includes roughly 330,000 clones, more than 70% of them detected once, and less than 6% sits in the top ten. Sample: PBMCs or T cells enriched from blood (not recorded which). The receptor source for this set is a woman aged 25 to 45 who had recovered from COVID-19.

V gene TRBV5-1 combines with J gene TRBJ1-1; the D is unclear. The V gene lost 4 bases and the J gene lost 5 bases, with 12 bases spanning the gap. The V gene's germline CDR1 is SGHRS and CDR2 YFSETQ. The CDR3 has 13 residues. The CDR3 nucleotides read TGCGCCAGCAGCCCCAAGGAGCAGACTGAAGCTTTCTTT. It is translated as CASSPKEQTEAFF. The full variable domain, rest sourced from reference TRBV5-1 and TRBJ1-1, is KAGVTQTPRYLIKTRGQQVTLSCSPISGHRSVSWYQQTPGQGLQFLFEYFSETQRNKGNFPGRFSGRQFSNSRSEMNVSTLELGDSALYLCASSPKEQTEAFFGQGTRLTVV.

This chain connects TRBV9 to TRBJ2-3; 7 nucleotides line up with TRBD1. The CDR3 contains 15 residues. Germline V gene lookup returns CDR1 SGDLS and CDR2 YYNGEE. V dropped 1 base and J dropped 0; count of bases not matched to a gene: 2. The CDR3 DNA reads as TGTGCCAGCAGCGTAACAGGGGAAAGCACAGATACGCAGTATTTT. This encodes CASSVTGESTDTQYF.

The chain uses TRBV25-1 and TRBJ2-5, with D maybe TRBD2 (6 bases). The CDR3 has 13 amino acids. Germline V gives CDR1 MGHDK, CDR2 SYGVNS. Trimming removed 6 bases at V and 4 bases at J, with 12 bases between. CDR3 sequence reads: CASRSGAGETQYF. CDR3 bases: TGTGCCAGCAGATCGGGAGCCGGAGAGACCCAGTACTTC.

This clone was found once. This rearrangement joins TRBV3-1 (or the pseudogene TRBV3-2) to TRBJ1-2, with 9 nucleotides matching TRBD1. This CDR3 is built from 16 residues. The junction had 8 bases not matched to a gene; V was cut back by 2 bases and J by 4 bases. Germline CDR1 is LGHDT and CDR2 is YNNKEL (reference sequence). As DNA, the CDR3 is TGTGCCAGCAGCCAAAAGGGGGGGACAGGGAGCTATGGCTACACCTTC. It encodes CASSQKGGTGSYGYTF.

This clone was counted once. This chain links TRBV27 with TRBJ1-6, with TRBD1 matching over 8 bases. Germline values: CDR1 MNHEY, CDR2 SMNVEV (reference sequence). With 1 base clipped from V and 8 bases from J, the junction kept 16 bases outside the gene matches. The CDR3 is made up of 19 amino acids. CDR3 region: CASSLFPQGARFKDSPLHF. CDR3 sequence (DNA): TGTGCCAGCAGTTTATTCCCGCAGGGGGCGCGATTTAAGGATTCACCCCTCCACTTT.

The chain recombines TRBV20-1 with TRBJ1-5; 7 nucleotides align to TRBD1. The CDR3 runs to 16 residues. Looked up from germline, CDR1 is DFQATT and CDR2 is SNEGSKA (reference sequence). V lost 3 bases and J lost 0; bases outside the gene matches: 8. The CDR3 DNA reads TGCAGTGCTAGTCCTGACAGGGTGGCTAGCAATCAGCCCCAGCATTTT. Translating gives CSASPDRVASNQPQHF.

The rearrangement links TRBV15 to TRBJ1-2; 7 bases are shared with TRBD1. J lost 11 bases, V lost 0 bases, and 9 bases had no gene match. The CDR3 length is 14 residues. Germline loops: CDR1 LNHNV, CDR2 YYDKDF (reference sequence). The DNA of the CDR3 is TGTGCCACCAGCAGAGATAGGGCAGGGGGGTGGTACACCTTC. Its translation: CATSRDRAGGWYTF.

The chain carries TRBV5-8 and TRBJ1-2; D is perhaps TRBD1 (5 bases). Germline V gives CDR1 SGHTS, CDR2 YDEGEE. The CDR3 runs to 13 residues. V was cut by 3 bases and J by 4 bases, with 10 bases left in between. The chain's CDR3 is CASSYRTFYGYTF. The CDR3 bases are TGTGCCAGCAGCTACAGGACGTTCTATGGCTACACCTTC.

The chain has TRBV2 and TRBJ1-2; TRBD1 agrees at 8 bases. V was clipped by 8 bases and J by 3 bases; unmatched bases: 5. The CDR3 consists of 13 residues. Germline V lookup: CDR1 SNHLY, CDR2 FYNNEI. The CDR3 reads CASGQQGDYGYTF. The CDR3 DNA sequence: TGTGCCAGCGGTCAACAGGGGGACTATGGCTACACCTTC. Looking up the rest from reference TRBV2 and TRBJ1-2 gives the full variable domain: EPEVTQTPSHQVTQMGQEVILRCVPISNHLYFYWYRQILGQKVEFLVSFYNNEISEKSEIFDDQFSVERPDGSNFTLKIRSTKLEDSAMYFCASGQQGDYGYTFGSGTRLTVV.

This clone came up once. The rearrangement links TRBV5-1 to TRBJ2-1, with D hard to call. The CDR3 runs 12 residues. V gave up 6 bases and J gave up 8 bases, with 12 bases separating them. Germline-derived CDR1 and CDR2 are SGHRS and YFSETQ. Here the CDR3 DNA reads TGCGCCAGCACACAGCTTGGCGATGAGCAGTTCTTC. Translated: CASTQLGDEQFF.

The chain carries TRBV11-2 and TRBJ1-3; the D is unclear. The ends were cut back, 5 bases at V and 0 bases at J, with 8 bases in the middle. CDR1 is SGHAT, CDR2 FQNNGV, per germline. The CDR3 length is 14 residues. DNA of the CDR3: TGTGCCAGCAGCCCCAGTTACTCTGGAAACACCATATATTTT. Amino acid sequence: CASSPSYSGNTIYF.

This clone was seen only once. This chain uses TRBV10-3 with TRBJ1-4, with a weak D call TRBD1 (6 bases). The germline gives CDR1 ENHRY, CDR2 SYGVKD. The CDR3 is 14 residues long. The V end was cut by 3 bases, the J end by 8 bases, with 13 bases between. The CDR3 region is CAISEQGGSEKLFF. Here the CDR3 DNA reads TGTGCCATCAGTGAACAGGGTGGGAGCGAAAAACTGTTTTTT.

The V gene is TRBV5-4, the J gene TRBJ1-2, with 8 bases that match TRBD1. V shed 3 bases, J shed 7 bases, and the junction held 5 bases outside the gene matches. Germline CDR1 SGHNT, CDR2 YYREEE (reference sequence). The CDR3 is 13 amino acids. CDR3 sequence: CASSSQGVGGYTF. Here the CDR3 DNA reads TGTGCCAGCAGCTCACAGGGGGTGGGTGGCTACACCTTC.

The chain combines TRBV24-1 with TRBJ2-5; D is uncertain. CDR1 and CDR2 (germline): KGHDR, SFDVKD. The germline V and J ends were trimmed by 3 bases and 5 bases, with 9 bases remaining between them. This CDR3 comprises 13 residues. This CDR3 is CATSDPSFETQYF. The CDR3 bases are TGTGCCACCAGTGATCCCTCTTTTGAGACCCAGTACTTC.

This clone was seen more than once but under ten times. This rearrangement joins TRBV12-3 or TRBV12-4 to TRBJ1-2; TRBD1 matches at 7 bases. Germline trimming cut 6 bases from V and 8 bases from J; bases unmatched to any gene: 9. This CDR3 comprises 13 residues. The CDR3 DNA follows: TGTGCCAGCAGGATCCAGGGGGTGCGGGGCTACACCTTC. Protein product: CASRIQGVRGYTF.

In its sample, this clone was seen a few times. The J gene is TRBJ2-7, the V gene TRBV7-9, with a weak D call TRBD1 (6 bases). V lost 5 bases to trimming and J lost 5 bases, with 19 bases between them. This CDR3 spans 15 amino acids. Per the germline V gene, CDR1 is SEHNR and CDR2 is FQNEAQ (reference sequence). CDR3 region: CASSAMTGRPDEQYF. Written as DNA, the CDR3 is TGTGCCAGCAGCGCCATGACAGGACGTCCGGACGAGCAGTACTTC.

The chain employs TRBV20-1 and TRBJ2-7, with D perhaps TRBD1 (6 bases). The CDR3 spans 13 residues. Germline V gives CDR1 DFQATT, CDR2 SNEGSKA (reference sequence). V was cut by 3 bases and J by 6 bases, with 15 bases left in between. The CDR3 DNA sequence: TGCAGTGCTAGTAGGCAGGGGCCTGGCGAGCAGTACTTC. Translating gives CSASRQGPGEQYF.

V and J are TRBV5-1 and TRBJ1-2; 10 nucleotides agree with TRBD1. The CDR3 extends over 17 amino acids. Trimming took 3 bases from V and 2 from J; bases not matched to a gene: 10. Germline V gene data show CDR1 as SGHRS and CDR2 as YFSETQ. The CDR3 loop reads CASSYGTGDRENYGYTF. The CDR3 DNA follows: TGCGCCAGCAGCTATGGGACAGGGGACAGGGAGAACTATGGCTACACCTTC.

The DNA for the CDR3 is TGTGCCAGCAGACCCAGATCAAGGGGGCCCCAAGAGACCCAGTACTTC. Its protein product is CASRPRSRGPQETQYF. The chain links TRBV7-9 to TRBJ2-5; 7 bases match TRBD1. Germline V gene data show CDR1 as SEHNR and CDR2 as FQNEAQ (reference sequence). With V trimmed by 6 bases and J by 1 base, 11 bases remained unmatched. This CDR3 spans 16 amino acids.

The chain carries TRBV4-1 and TRBJ2-7, with 7 bases that match TRBD1. This CDR3 has 15 residues. Germline CDR1 and CDR2: MGHRA and YSYEKL. Trimming removed 1 base from V and 5 bases from J; junction bases left unmatched: 8. The CDR3 region has the DNA TGCGCCAGCAGCCAAGGGTTAGAAGGGGGCAACGAGCAGTACTTC. Its translation: CASSQGLEGGNEQYF.

In its sample, this clone was seen a few times. This chain links TRBV19 with TRBJ1-2; 10 bases line up with TRBD1. V was clipped by 5 bases and J by 4 bases; unmatched bases: 10. This CDR3 is 16 amino acids long. The germline V gene has CDR1 LNHDA and CDR2 SQIVND (reference sequence). CDR3 residues: CASSSARGQGPYGYTF. CDR3 coding DNA: TGTGCCAGTAGTTCCGCGCGGGGACAGGGGCCCTATGGCTACACCTTC.

DNA for the CDR3: TGTGCCAGCAGGCGGTCAGAGAACACTGAAGCTTTCTTT. As protein: CASRRSENTEAFF. The V call is TRBV2, the J call TRBJ1-1; D is unclear. The V gene lost 6 bases and the J gene lost 1 base, with 9 bases spanning the gap. The V gene's germline CDR1 is SNHLY and CDR2 FYNNEI. The CDR3 sequence is 13 residues long.

The rearrangement uses TRBV30 and TRBJ1-2; 8 positions agree with TRBD1. The CDR3 totals 13 residues. The germline CDR1 and CDR2 sequences are GTSNPN and SVGIG (reference sequence). V trimming: 1 base; J trimming: 4 bases; junction bases outside the gene matches: 2. The CDR3 protein is CAWSAGGSYGYTF. Written as DNA, the CDR3 is TGTGCCTGGAGTGCAGGGGGCAGCTATGGCTACACCTTC.